The entry that follows covers one T cell receptor (beta chain) sequence. Its antigen is not identified. This sample is drawn from a study of T-cell reconstitution after alpha-beta-depleted transplantation in children. Germline V gene data show CDR1 as SGHKS and CDR2 as YYEKEE (reference sequence). The CDR3 extends over 18 amino acids. J gave up 2 bases and V 0 bases, and 13 bases lay outside the gene matches. A library of TCRbeta sequences, prepared with unique molecular identifiers, was generated. MiXCR, applied by TCRdb to the PCR reads, yields one record per CDR3 protein. The sample carries some 600,000 distinct CDR3 sequences, 10% to 15% recorded once. Points from the study as a whole: Newly produced T cells mostly accounted for T-cell counts and diversity one year post-transplant.

V and J are TRBV5-5 and TRBJ1-1; 7 positions agree with TRBD1. Sequenced material: PBMCs, mostly from graft donor cells, taken 360 days after TCRalphabeta/CD19-depleted stem cell transplant. The TCR was taken from a male patient younger than 18 who had a stem cell transplant for acute myeloid leukemia, so the T cells may come from the graft donor. The CDR3 coding sequence is TGTGCCAGCAGCTTGGTAGGGGGCTCTTGGTCCCTTAACACTGAAGCTTTCTTT. Protein sequence: CASSLVGGSWSLNTEAFF. Combining the CDR3 with reference TRBV5-5 and TRBJ1-1 gives the whole variable domain DAGVTQSPTHLIKTRGQQVTLRCSPISGHKSVSWYQQVLGQGPQFIFQYYEKEERGRGNFPDRFSARQFPNYSSELNVNALLLGDSALYLCASSLVGGSWSLNTEAFFGQGTRLTVV.